The clone carrying this T cell receptor (beta chain) was recorded many times. The data stem from a study of regulatory T cells in long-lasting Graves disease. The time point here: newly diagnosed GD, antithyroid drugs for less than 3 months. Making the TCR library involved RNA that had been extracted from PBMCs. One endocrinology department in Xi'an, China, was where patients came from. Arm-PCR of CDR3 regions and iRepertoire HTBI primers were used to build TCR beta libraries. TCRdb re-called the multiplex PCR reads with MiXCR, one entry per CDR3 protein. The repertoire has over 350,000 distinct CDR3 sequences, about 15% of them found once; the top ten carry about a sixth. Germline V gene lookup returns CDR1 MDHEN and CDR2 SYDVKM. The CDR3 sequence is 16 residues long. Unmatched junction bases numbered 8, after V lost 3 bases and J lost 5 bases. These data also featured in a second study, about T cells in Graves' hyperthyroidism and ophthalmopathy. According to that study: Newly diagnosed patients aged 18 to 65 had hyperthyroidism of under 2 months' duration. An initial round of RT-PCR targeting the TCR CDR3 relied on the HTBI primer set.

The clonotype comes from a woman aged 45 to 65 with Graves disease. The specimen was peripheral blood mononuclear cells (PBMCs), collected at new diagnosis, from a patient treated with antithyroid drugs. V and J are TRBV28 and TRBJ2-5; 11 bases align to TRBD1. For the CDR3, the DNA is TGTGCCAGCAGTTTCATGTGGGACAGGGGGTGGGAGACCCAGTACTTC. Amino acid sequence: CASSFMWDRGWETQYF.